Listed below are T cell receptor beta chains from one sample, sequenced in a study of shared clonotypes between healthy human individuals. Sequenced by immunoSEQ multiplex PCR; TCRdb stores in-frame clones only, minus some. The data contain about 2 million clones, just under 95% of them seen just once; the ten biggest clones take up 0.9% to 1.4%. The sequenced sample consisted of naive CD8+ T cells sorted from blood. Receptor source: a man aged 18 to 30 in good health. CDR3s include the opening cysteine and the closing phenylalanine or tryptophan. D genes are given only for firm matches. The size of a clone is reported for some rows only, either as once, few or many, or as a class for expanded clones.

size: -; D: -; V: TRBV7-8; J: TRBJ1-1; DNA: TGTGCCAGCAGCTTAGGGGTTATGCGGGGGCCTGAAGCTTTCTTT; CDR3: CASSLGVMRGPEAFF
size: -; D: -; V: TRBV30; J: TRBJ1-2; DNA: TGTGCCTGGAGTGCCCCCAGAGAGGGATACTATGGCTACACCTTC; CDR3: CAWSAPREGYYGYTF
size: -; D: TRBD2; V: TRBV4-1; J: TRBJ2-2; DNA: TGCGCCAGCGGGCCAGCGGGGGGACTTAACACCGGGGAGCTGTTTTTT; CDR3: CASGPAGGLNTGELFF
size: -; D: TRBD2; V: TRBV14; J: TRBJ2-5; DNA: TGTGCCAGCAGCCAAGGTGCTAGCGGGGGGTTCGAGACCCAGTACTTC; CDR3: CASSQGASGGFETQYF
size: -; D: -; V: TRBV9; J: TRBJ1-3; DNA: TGTGCCAGCAGCGTAGGCGGGCTGGGATTTGGCACCATATATTTT; CDR3: CASSVGGLGFGTIYF
size: -; D: -; V: TRBV4-2; J: TRBJ2-1; DNA: TGTGCCAGCAGCCAAGATCCCAGCGGCAATGAGCAGTTCTTC; CDR3: CASSQDPSGNEQFF
size: -; D: -; V: TRBV25-1; J: TRBJ2-5; DNA: TGTGCCAGCAGTGTATTAGAAAAAGAGACCCAGTACTTC; CDR3: CASSVLEKETQYF
size: -; D: -; V: TRBV5-6; J: TRBJ1-6; DNA: TGTGCCAGCAGCTTGGATGGTACAGACATCTCCTATAATTCACCCCTCCACTTT; CDR3: CASSLDGTDISYNSPLHF
size: -; D: -; V: TRBV7-9; J: TRBJ2-2; DNA: TGTGCCAGCAGCCAGCAGGGGAACACCGGGGAGCTGTTTTTT; CDR3: CASSQQGNTGELFF
size: -; D: TRBD1; V: TRBV4-1; J: TRBJ1-3; DNA: TGCGCCAGCAGCTTAGGGACAGGGGCTGGAAACACCATATATTTT; CDR3: CASSLGTGAGNTIYF
size: -; D: TRBD2; V: TRBV6-6; J: TRBJ2-2; DNA: TGTGCCAGCAGGGGGGAGGGGAACACCGGGGAGCTGTTTTTT; CDR3: CASRGEGNTGELFF
size: -; D: -; V: TRBV11-2; J: TRBJ1-3; DNA: TGTGCCAGCAGTTTAGGGCCCTCTGGAAACACCATATATTTT; CDR3: CASSLGPSGNTIYF
size: -; D: -; V: TRBV6-5; J: TRBJ1-5; DNA: TGTGCCAGCAGTTACTCGGGTGGGGATCAGCCCCAGCATTTT; CDR3: CASSYSGGDQPQHF
size: -; D: TRBD1; V: TRBV30; J: TRBJ2-7; DNA: TGTGCCTGGAGTCTCGGACAGGGTGAGCAGTACTTC; CDR3: CAWSLGQGEQYF
size: -; D: TRBD2; V: TRBV4-1; J: TRBJ2-3; DNA: TGCGCCAGCAGGCCCAGGACTAGCGCGGCAGATACGCAGTATTTT; CDR3: CASRPRTSAADTQYF
size: -; D: -; V: TRBV27; J: TRBJ2-1; DNA: TGTGCCAGCAGTTTCGGAGGGAGTATTAATGAGCAGTTCTTC; CDR3: CASSFGGSINEQFF
size: -; D: TRBD1; V: TRBV4-1; J: TRBJ1-3; DNA: TGCGCCAGCAGCCAAGGGGACAGCTCTGGAAACACCATATATTTT; CDR3: CASSQGDSSGNTIYF
size: -; D: TRBD2; V: TRBV2; J: TRBJ2-2; DNA: TGTGCCAGCAGTGACCCGCCGCGGGAGTCCACCGGGGAGCTGTTTTTT; CDR3: CASSDPPRESTGELFF
size: -; D: -; V: TRBV30; J: TRBJ2-7; DNA: TGTGCCTGGAGTCCCGGGATGGGCACCTACGAGCAGTACTTC; CDR3: CAWSPGMGTYEQYF
size: -; D: TRBD1; V: TRBV7-9; J: TRBJ1-2; DNA: TGTGCCAGCAGCTCCCCCCCGGGACAGGGGCTTTATGGCTACACCTTC; CDR3: CASSSPPGQGLYGYTF
size: -; D: -; V: TRBV6-6; J: TRBJ2-3; DNA: TGTGCCATCGGACAGTCGTACACAGATACGCAGTATTTT; CDR3: CAIGQSYTDTQYF
size: -; D: -; V: TRBV9; J: TRBJ1-5; DNA: TGTGCCAGCAGCGTAGGAGGGACCCTAAATCAGCCCCAGCATTTT; CDR3: CASSVGGTLNQPQHF
size: -; D: -; V: TRBV7-2; J: TRBJ1-2; DNA: TGTGCCAGCAGCCCCCGAGGGGATGACTACACCTTC; CDR3: CASSPRGDDYTF
size: once; D: TRBD1; V: TRBV27; J: TRBJ1-1; DNA: TGTGCCAGCAGCCCGGACAGGATGAACACTGAAGCTTTCTTT; CDR3: CASSPDRMNTEAFF
size: -; D: -; V: TRBV5-6; J: TRBJ2-7; DNA: TGTGCCAGCAGCACTGGGGACCTACCCTACGAGCAGTACTTC; CDR3: CASSTGDLPYEQYF
size: -; D: -; V: TRBV4-2; J: TRBJ1-1; DNA: TGTGCCAGCAGCCCCTACCACGGGGTTGAAGCTTTCTTT; CDR3: CASSPYHGVEAFF
size: -; D: -; V: TRBV5-6; J: TRBJ1-2; DNA: TGTGCCAGCAGCTTTGGGGGCCCCCCTAGTCGGGGCTACACCTTC; CDR3: CASSFGGPPSRGYTF
size: -; D: -; V: TRBV7-9; J: TRBJ2-3; DNA: TGTGCCAGCAGCTTTGAAGTCAGAGGGGATACGCAGTATTTT; CDR3: CASSFEVRGDTQYF
size: -; D: TRBD2; V: TRBV6-5; J: TRBJ2-5; DNA: TGTGCCAGCAGTTTATCTAGCGGGGGGTACCAAGAGACCCAGTACTTC; CDR3: CASSLSSGGYQETQYF
size: once; D: TRBD1; V: TRBV6-5; J: TRBJ2-5; DNA: TGTGCCAGCAGTCCCACGAGGACAGGGGAAGAGACCCAGTACTTC; CDR3: CASSPTRTGEETQYF
size: -; D: TRBD1; V: TRBV5-6; J: TRBJ2-7; DNA: TGTGCCAGCATCCAATCGACAGGGGACTACGAGCAGTACTTC; CDR3: CASIQSTGDYEQYF
size: -; D: TRBD2; V: TRBV5-4; J: TRBJ2-7; DNA: TGTGCCAGCAGCTTAGCGGGGGGGACCGGACTCACCTCCTACGAGCAGTACTTC; CDR3: CASSLAGGTGLTSYEQYF
size: once; D: -; V: TRBV5-4; J: TRBJ2-7; DNA: TGTGCCAGCAGCTTGGAGGCAGGGGTAGACGAGCAGTACTTC; CDR3: CASSLEAGVDEQYF
size: -; D: TRBD1; V: TRBV7-3; J: TRBJ2-7; DNA: TGTGCCAGCAGCAGGACAGGGAGCGAGCAGTACTTC; CDR3: CASSRTGSEQYF
size: once; D: -; V: TRBV28; J: TRBJ2-2; DNA: TGTGCCAGCAGTTTAACAGGGAGGGGGAACACCGGGGAGCTGTTTTTT; CDR3: CASSLTGRGNTGELFF
size: -; D: TRBD2; V: TRBV4-1; J: TRBJ2-7; DNA: TGCGCCAGCAGCCAAGATTGGCGGGAGGGGTACGAGCAGTACTTC; CDR3: CASSQDWREGYEQYF
size: -; D: -; V: TRBV7-9; J: TRBJ1-6; DNA: TGTGCCAGCAGCTGGGGAAGTTCACCCCTCCACTTT; CDR3: CASSWGSSPLHF
size: once; D: -; V: TRBV7-6; J: TRBJ2-7; DNA: TGTGCCAGCAGCTCAACAAGGGGCTCCTACGAGCAGTACTTC; CDR3: CASSSTRGSYEQYF
size: -; D: -; V: TRBV9; J: TRBJ2-7; DNA: TGTGCCAGCAGCGCGGCAGGGAGTTCCTACGAGCAGTACTTC; CDR3: CASSAAGSSYEQYF
size: -; D: -; V: TRBV6-5; J: TRBJ2-2; DNA: TGTGCCAGCAGTTACAGTGAGTCCGGGGAGCTGTTTTTT; CDR3: CASSYSESGELFF
size: few; D: TRBD1; V: TRBV19; J: TRBJ2-7; DNA: TGTGCCAGTAGCCCCGGGACAGGGTCCTACGAGCAGTACTTC; CDR3: CASSPGTGSYEQYF
size: -; D: -; V: TRBV23-1; J: TRBJ1-5; DNA: TGCGCCTCCAAATCGGGACGGAGCAATCAGCCCCAGCATTTT; CDR3: CASKSGRSNQPQHF
size: -; D: TRBD1; V: TRBV11-1; J: TRBJ2-3; DNA: TGTGCCAGCAGCTCATGGGACAGGACAGCCGGCACAGATACGCAGTATTTT; CDR3: CASSSWDRTAGTDTQYF
size: -; D: -; V: TRBV30; J: TRBJ2-1; DNA: TGTGCCTGGAGTGTTTTAGCCTACAATGAGCAGTTCTTC; CDR3: CAWSVLAYNEQFF
size: -; D: TRBD1; V: TRBV2; J: TRBJ2-1; DNA: TGTGCCAGCAGTGCGGGACAGGCGCCCTACAATGAGCAGTTCTTC; CDR3: CASSAGQAPYNEQFF
size: -; D: -; V: TRBV7-2; J: TRBJ2-7; DNA: TGTGCCAGCAGCTTAAAATCGGGGCAGGGGACCTACGAGCAGTACTTC; CDR3: CASSLKSGQGTYEQYF
size: once; D: TRBD2; V: TRBV15; J: TRBJ2-7; DNA: TGTGCCACCAGTGGGACTAGCGGGCGGGACTACGAGCAGTACTTC; CDR3: CATSGTSGRDYEQYF
size: -; D: -; V: TRBV19; J: TRBJ2-3; DNA: TGTGCCAGCAGGGACATAGAAAGCACAGATACGCAGTATTTT; CDR3: CASRDIESTDTQYF
size: -; D: -; V: TRBV13; J: TRBJ2-5; DNA: TGTGCCAGCAGCGGAGGGGGGACTCGGAGGGAGACCCAGTACTTC; CDR3: CASSGGGTRRETQYF
size: -; D: TRBD1; V: TRBV5-4; J: TRBJ2-7; DNA: TGTGCCAGCAGCTTGGAAGGACAGGCCTACGGGAACGAGCAGTACTTC; CDR3: CASSLEGQAYGNEQYF
size: -; D: TRBD1; V: TRBV18; J: TRBJ2-7; DNA: TGTGCCAGCTCACCACCGGGACAGCAACCCTACGAGCAGTACTTC; CDR3: CASSPPGQQPYEQYF